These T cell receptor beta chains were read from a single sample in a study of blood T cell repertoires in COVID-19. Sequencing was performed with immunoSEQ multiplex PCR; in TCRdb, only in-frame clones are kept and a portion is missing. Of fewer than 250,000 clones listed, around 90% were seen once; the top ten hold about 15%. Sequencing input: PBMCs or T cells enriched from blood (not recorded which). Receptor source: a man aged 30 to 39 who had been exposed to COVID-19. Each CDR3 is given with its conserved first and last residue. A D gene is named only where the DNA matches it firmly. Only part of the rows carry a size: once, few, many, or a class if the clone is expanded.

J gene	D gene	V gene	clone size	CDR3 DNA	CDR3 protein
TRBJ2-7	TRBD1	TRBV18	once	TGTGCCAGCTCACGGGGACAGGGGGCCTACGAGCAGTACTTC	CASSRGQGAYEQYF
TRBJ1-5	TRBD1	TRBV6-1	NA	TGTGCCAGCAGTGGAGGGACAGGGACTAGCAATCAGCCCCAGCATTTT	CASSGGTGTSNQPQHF
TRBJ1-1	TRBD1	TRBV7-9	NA	TGTGCCGCCACAGGGGATAGCATGAACACTGAAGCTTTCTTT	CAATGDSMNTEAFF
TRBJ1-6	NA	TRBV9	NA	TGTGCCAGCAGCGTAGGCGCAGGGGTAGAGAATTCACCCCTCCACTTT	CASSVGAGVENSPLHF
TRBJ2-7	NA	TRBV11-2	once	TGTGCCAGCAGCTTAGTATCCTTAGAGCAGTACTTC	CASSLVSLEQYF
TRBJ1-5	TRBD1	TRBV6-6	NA	TGTGCCAGCAGTTACTCAGGGGGCTCTGTCCAGCCCCAGCATTTT	CASSYSGGSVQPQHF
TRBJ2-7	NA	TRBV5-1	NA	TGCGCCAGCAGCTTGGGTAGGGGCCCCTACGAGCAGTACTTC	CASSLGRGPYEQYF
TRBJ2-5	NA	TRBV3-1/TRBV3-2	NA	TGTGCCAGCACCTTAGAGCTGGTAAGCGAGACCCAGTACTTC	CASTLELVSETQYF
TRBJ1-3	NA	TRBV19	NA	TGTGCCAGTAGTAGGGGACTTACTGGAAACACCATATATTTT	CASSRGLTGNTIYF
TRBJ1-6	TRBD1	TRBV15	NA	TGTGCCACCAGGGACAGGGGAACCTATAATTCACCCCTCCACTTT	CATRDRGTYNSPLHF
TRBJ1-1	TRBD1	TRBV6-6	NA	TGTGCCAGCAGTCCCAGGGGGCTGGGTACTGAAGCTTTCTTT	CASSPRGLGTEAFF
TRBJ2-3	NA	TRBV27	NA	TGTGCCAGCAGTTTCCAGGGAAGCACAGATACGCAGTATTTT	CASSFQGSTDTQYF
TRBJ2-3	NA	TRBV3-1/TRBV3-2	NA	TGTGCCAGCACCCACACTCCGGGACTCCTAGCAGATACGCAGTATTTT	CASTHTPGLLADTQYF
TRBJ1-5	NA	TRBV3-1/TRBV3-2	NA	TGTGCCAGCAGCCAAGGGAGCGGGGATCAGCCCCAGCATTTT	CASSQGSGDQPQHF
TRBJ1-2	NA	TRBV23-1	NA	TGCGCCAGCAGTCAATATGTGGACAGTGATTCCTTCAACTATGGCTACACCTTC	CASSQYVDSDSFNYGYTF
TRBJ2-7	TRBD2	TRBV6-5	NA	TGTGCCAGCAGTCCACGTAGCGGGGGGGCCTACGAGCAGTACTTC	CASSPRSGGAYEQYF
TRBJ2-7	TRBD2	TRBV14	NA	TGTGCCAGCAGCCAAGATGCAGGGAGGGACGAGCAGTACTTC	CASSQDAGRDEQYF
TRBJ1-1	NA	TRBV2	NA	TGTGCCAGCAGGCTAACCATGAACACTGAAGCTTTCTTT	CASRLTMNTEAFF
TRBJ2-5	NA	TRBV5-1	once	TGCGCCAGCAGCTTGGGGGGAGCCTTGGACGAGACCCAGTACTTC	CASSLGGALDETQYF
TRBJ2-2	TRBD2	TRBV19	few	TGTGCCAGTAGTCTAGCGGGGTCGGCGCGGACCGGGGAGCTGTTTTTT	CASSLAGSARTGELFF
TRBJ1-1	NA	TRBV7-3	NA	TGTGCCAGCAGCTTATTCTCTCGGGTGCTGAACACTGAAGCTTTCTTT	CASSLFSRVLNTEAFF
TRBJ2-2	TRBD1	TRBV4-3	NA	TGCGCCAGCAGCCTTACAGGGGTTTTTACCGGGGAGCTGTTTTTT	CASSLTGVFTGELFF